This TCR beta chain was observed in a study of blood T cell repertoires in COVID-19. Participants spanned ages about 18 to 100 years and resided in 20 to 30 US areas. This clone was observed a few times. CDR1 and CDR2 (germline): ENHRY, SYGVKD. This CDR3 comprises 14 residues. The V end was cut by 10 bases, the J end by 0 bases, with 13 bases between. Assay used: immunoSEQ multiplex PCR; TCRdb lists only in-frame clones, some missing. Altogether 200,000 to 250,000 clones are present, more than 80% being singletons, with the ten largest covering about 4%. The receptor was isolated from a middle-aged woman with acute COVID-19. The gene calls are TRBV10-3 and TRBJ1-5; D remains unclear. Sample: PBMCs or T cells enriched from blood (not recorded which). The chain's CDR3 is CATKDIISNQPQHF. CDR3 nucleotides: TGTGCCACCAAAGACATAATTAGCAATCAGCCCCAGCATTTT.